This TCR beta chain was identified in a study of cytomegalovirus exposure and HLA in healthy donors. Findings and limits, study-wide: Most TCR sequences were seen very rarely across donors, but some public TCRs occurred in many.

Notes on this clone: Its antigen is currently unknown.

Germline V CDR1 and CDR2: SNHLY, FYNNEI. This CDR3 spans 13 amino acids. Trimming pared 7 bases from V and 4 bases from J, leaving 10 bases between. As for the donors, each was a healthy bone marrow donor. Vbeta (60) and Jbeta (13) primers were used in the PCR. TCRdb's copy holds only in-frame clones and misses some; the assay was immunoSEQ multiplex PCR. In all, the sample yields around 74,000 clones. The material sequenced was PBMCs. The clonotype comes from a man aged 25 to 40 in good health and CMV-seronegative. The V and J genes are TRBV2 and TRBJ2-2; D gene unclear. The CDR3 loop reads CASTGWSTGELFF. The CDR3 bases are TGTGCCAGCACCGGGTGGTCCACCGGGGAGCTGTTTTTT.